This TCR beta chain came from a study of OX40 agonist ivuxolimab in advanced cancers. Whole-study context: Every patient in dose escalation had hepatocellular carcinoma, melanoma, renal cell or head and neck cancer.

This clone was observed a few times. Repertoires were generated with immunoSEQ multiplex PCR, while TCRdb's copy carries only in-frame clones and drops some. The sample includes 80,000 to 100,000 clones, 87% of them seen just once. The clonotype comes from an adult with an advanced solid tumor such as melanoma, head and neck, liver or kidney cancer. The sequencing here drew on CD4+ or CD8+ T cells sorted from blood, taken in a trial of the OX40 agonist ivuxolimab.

The CDR3 sequence is CASSRGQGDEKLFF. The CDR3 DNA reads as TGTGCCAGCAGTAGAGGACAGGGGGATGAAAAACTGTTTTTT. V and J are TRBV27 and TRBJ1-4, with 10 bases lining up with TRBD1. The CDR3 extends over 14 amino acids. Germline lookup yields CDR1 MNHEY and CDR2 SMNVEV (reference sequence). The V segment lost 5 bases and the J segment 6 bases; nucleotides outside the gene matches: 3.